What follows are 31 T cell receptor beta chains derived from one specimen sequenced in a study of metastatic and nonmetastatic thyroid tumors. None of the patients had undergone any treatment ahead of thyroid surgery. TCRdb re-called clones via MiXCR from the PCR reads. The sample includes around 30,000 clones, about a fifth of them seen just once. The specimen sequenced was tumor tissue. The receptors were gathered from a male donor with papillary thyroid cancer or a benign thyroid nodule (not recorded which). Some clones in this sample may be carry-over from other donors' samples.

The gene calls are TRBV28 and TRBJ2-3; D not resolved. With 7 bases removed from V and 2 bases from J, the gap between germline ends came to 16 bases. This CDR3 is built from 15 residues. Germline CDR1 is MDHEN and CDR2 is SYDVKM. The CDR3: CASISVFVFTDTQYF. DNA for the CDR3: TGTGCCAGCATTTCAGTGTTCGTATTCACAGATACGCAGTATTTT.

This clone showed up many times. CDR3 coding DNA: TGTGCCAGTCTACGTTCACCCGGCGCAGATACGCAGTATTTT. The encoded protein is CASLRSPGADTQYF. The chain links TRBV18 to TRBJ2-3; no firm D call. The germline V and J ends were trimmed by 9 bases and 4 bases, with 17 bases remaining between them. The CDR3 sequence is 14 residues long. Germline loops: CDR1 KGHSH, CDR2 LQKENI.

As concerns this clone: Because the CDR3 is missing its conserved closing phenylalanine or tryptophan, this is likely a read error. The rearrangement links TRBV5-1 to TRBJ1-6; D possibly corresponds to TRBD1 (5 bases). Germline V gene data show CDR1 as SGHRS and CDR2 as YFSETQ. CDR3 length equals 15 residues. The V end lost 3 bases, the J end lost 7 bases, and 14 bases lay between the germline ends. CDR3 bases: TGCGCCAGCAGCTCGGAGACAGATCCGAATTCACCCCTCCACCTT. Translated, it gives CASSSETDPNSPLHL.

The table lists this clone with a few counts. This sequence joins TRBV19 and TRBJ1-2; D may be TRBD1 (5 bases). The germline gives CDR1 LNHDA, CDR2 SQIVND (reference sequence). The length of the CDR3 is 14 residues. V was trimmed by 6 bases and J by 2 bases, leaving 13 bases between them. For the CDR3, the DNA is TGTGCCAGTAGGCATTGGGGCGAGAACTATGGCTACACCTTC. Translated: CASRHWGENYGYTF.

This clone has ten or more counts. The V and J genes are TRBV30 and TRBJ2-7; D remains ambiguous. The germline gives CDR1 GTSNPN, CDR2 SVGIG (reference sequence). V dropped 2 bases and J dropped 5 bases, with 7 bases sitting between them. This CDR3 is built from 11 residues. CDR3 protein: CAWSLHHEQYF. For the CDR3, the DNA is TGTGCCTGGAGTTTACATCACGAGCAGTACTTC.

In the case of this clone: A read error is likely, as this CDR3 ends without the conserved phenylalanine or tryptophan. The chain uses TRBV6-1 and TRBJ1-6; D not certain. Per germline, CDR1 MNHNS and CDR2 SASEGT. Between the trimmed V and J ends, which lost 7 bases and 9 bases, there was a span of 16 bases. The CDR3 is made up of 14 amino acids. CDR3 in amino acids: CASISRQVVSPLHL. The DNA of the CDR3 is TGTGCCAGCATCAGCCGGCAGGTCGTTTCACCCCTCCACCTT.

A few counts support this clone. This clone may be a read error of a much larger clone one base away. The CDR3 DNA reads TGTGCCAGCAGCTTGGTAACTAGCGGGAGGTCAGATACGCAGTATTTT. This encodes CASSLVTSGRSDTQYF. J is TRBJ2-3 and V is TRBV5-4; TRBD2 matches 12 bases. Per germline, CDR1 SGHNT and CDR2 YYREEE (reference sequence). The V and J ends lost 0 bases and 4 bases, in that order; junction bases with no gene match: 3. This CDR3 region has 16 residues.

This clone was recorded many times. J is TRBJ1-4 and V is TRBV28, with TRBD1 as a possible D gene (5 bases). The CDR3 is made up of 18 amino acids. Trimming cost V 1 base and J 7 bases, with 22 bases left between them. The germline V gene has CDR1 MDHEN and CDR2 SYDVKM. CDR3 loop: CASSLFAAMGVRVEKLFF. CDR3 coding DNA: TGTGCCAGCAGTTTATTTGCCGCTATGGGGGTTCGGGTTGAAAAACTGTTTTTT.

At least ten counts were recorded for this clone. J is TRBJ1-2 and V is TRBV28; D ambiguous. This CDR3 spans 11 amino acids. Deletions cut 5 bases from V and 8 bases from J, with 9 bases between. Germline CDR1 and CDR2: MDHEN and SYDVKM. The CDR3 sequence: CASSAGRGYTF. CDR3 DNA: TGTGCCAGCAGTGCTGGTCGAGGCTACACCTTC.

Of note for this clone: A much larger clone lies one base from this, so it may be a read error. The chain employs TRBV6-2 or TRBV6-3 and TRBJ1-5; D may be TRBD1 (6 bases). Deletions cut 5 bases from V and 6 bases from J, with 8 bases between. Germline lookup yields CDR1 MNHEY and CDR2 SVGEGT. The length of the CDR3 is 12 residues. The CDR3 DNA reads TGTGCCAGCAGTACAGGGATTCAGCCCCAGCATTTT. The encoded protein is CASSTGIQPQHF.

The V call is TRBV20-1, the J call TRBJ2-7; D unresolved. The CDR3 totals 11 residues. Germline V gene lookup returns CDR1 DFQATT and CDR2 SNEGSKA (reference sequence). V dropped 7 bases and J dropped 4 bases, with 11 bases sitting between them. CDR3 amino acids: CSVRYGYEQYF. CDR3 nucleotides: TGCAGTGTTAGGTACGGTTACGAGCAGTACTTC.

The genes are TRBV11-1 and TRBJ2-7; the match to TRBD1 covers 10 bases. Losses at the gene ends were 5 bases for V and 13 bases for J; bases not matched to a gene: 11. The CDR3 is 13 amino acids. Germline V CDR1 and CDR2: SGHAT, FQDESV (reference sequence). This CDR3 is CASSVDRGHDHYF. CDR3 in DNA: TGTGCCAGCAGCGTAGACAGGGGGCACGATCATTACTTC.

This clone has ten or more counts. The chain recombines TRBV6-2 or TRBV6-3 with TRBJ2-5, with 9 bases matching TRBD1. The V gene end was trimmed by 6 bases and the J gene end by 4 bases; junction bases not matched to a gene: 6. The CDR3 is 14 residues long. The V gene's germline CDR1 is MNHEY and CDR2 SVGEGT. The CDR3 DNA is TGTGCCAGCAGAGAACAGGGGGCGGTAGAGACCCAGTACTTC. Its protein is CASREQGAVETQYF.

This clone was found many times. CDR3 sequence: CASSEGLSTNEKLFF. The CDR3 bases are TGTGCCAGCAGTGAAGGCCTTTCAACTAATGAAAAACTGTTTTTT. The chain carries TRBV6-4 and TRBJ1-4; no clear D gene. The V end was cut by 3 bases, the J end by 0 bases, with 8 bases between. Germline-derived CDR1 and CDR2 are MRHNA and SNTAGT. The CDR3 is made up of 15 amino acids.

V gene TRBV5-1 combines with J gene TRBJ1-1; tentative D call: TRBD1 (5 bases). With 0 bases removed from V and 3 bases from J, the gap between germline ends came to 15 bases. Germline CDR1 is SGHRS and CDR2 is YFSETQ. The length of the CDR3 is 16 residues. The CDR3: CASSLGAGRVDTEAFF. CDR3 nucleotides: TGCGCCAGCAGCTTGGGGGCCGGCAGGGTGGACACTGAAGCTTTCTTT.

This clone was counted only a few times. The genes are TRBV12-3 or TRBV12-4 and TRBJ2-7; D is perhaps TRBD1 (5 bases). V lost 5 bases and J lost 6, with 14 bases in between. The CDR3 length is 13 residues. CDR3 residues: CASSMQGGREQYF. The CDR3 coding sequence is TGTGCCAGCAGTATGCAGGGTGGGCGCGAGCAGTACTTC.

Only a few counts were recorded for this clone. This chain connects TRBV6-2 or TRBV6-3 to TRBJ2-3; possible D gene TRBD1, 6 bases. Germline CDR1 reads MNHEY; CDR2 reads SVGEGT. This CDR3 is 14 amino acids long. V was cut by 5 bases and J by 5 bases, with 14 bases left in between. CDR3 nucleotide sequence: TGTGCCAGCAGTGATTCGGGACATGGAGATACGCAGTATTTT. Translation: CASSDSGHGDTQYF.

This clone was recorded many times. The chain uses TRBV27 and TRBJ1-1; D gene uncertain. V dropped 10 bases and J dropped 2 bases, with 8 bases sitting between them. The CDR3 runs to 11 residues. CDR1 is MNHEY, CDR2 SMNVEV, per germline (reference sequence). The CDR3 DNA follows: TGTGCCACGTGGGCCAACACTGAAGCTTTCTTT. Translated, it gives CATWANTEAFF.

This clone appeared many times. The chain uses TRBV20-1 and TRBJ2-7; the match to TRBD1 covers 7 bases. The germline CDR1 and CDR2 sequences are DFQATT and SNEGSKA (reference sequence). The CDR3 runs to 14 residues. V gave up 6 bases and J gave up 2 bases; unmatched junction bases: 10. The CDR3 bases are TGCAGTGCCACGCCGGGACAGCAGCCCTACGAGCAGTACTTC. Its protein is CSATPGQQPYEQYF.

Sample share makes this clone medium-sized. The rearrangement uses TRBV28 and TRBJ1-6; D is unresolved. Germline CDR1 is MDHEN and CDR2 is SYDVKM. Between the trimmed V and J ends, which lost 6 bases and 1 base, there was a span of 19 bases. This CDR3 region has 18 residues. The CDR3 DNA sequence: TGTGCCAGCAGGCCACAAAGGCCATCGGTGTCCTATAATTCACCCCTCCACTTT. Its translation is CASRPQRPSVSYNSPLHF.

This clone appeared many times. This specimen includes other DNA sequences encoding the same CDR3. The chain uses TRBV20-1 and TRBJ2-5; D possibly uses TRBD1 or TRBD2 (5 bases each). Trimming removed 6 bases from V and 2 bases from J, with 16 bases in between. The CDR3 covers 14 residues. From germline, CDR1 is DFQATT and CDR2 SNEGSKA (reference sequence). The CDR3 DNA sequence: TGCAGTGCGGAAGAGATCAGGGAGCAAGAGACCCAGTACTTC. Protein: CSAEEIREQETQYF.

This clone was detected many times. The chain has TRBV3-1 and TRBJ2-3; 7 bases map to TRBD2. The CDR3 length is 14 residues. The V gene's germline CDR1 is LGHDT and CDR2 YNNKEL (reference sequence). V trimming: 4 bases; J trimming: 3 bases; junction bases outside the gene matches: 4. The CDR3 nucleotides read TGTGCCAGCAGCCCTAGGGAGGGGACAGATACGCAGTATTTT. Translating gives CASSPREGTDTQYF.

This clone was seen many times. For the CDR3, the DNA is TGTGCCAGCAGTGGGACTTGCGGGAGGTGTCGAAAAGAGCAGTTCTTC. It encodes CASSGTCGRCRKEQFF. The V call is TRBV6-4, the J call TRBJ2-1; 8 nucleotides align to TRBD2. The CDR3 spans 16 residues. CDR1 is MRHNA, CDR2 SNTAGT, per germline. Trimming at V came to 4 bases and at J to 10 bases, leaving 15 bases not matched to a gene.

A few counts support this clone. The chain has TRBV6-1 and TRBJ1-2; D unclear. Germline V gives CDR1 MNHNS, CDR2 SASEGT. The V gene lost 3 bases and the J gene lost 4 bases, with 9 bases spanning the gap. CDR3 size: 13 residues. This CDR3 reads CASSENPRYGYTF. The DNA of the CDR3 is TGTGCCAGCAGTGAGAATCCCCGCTATGGCTACACCTTC.

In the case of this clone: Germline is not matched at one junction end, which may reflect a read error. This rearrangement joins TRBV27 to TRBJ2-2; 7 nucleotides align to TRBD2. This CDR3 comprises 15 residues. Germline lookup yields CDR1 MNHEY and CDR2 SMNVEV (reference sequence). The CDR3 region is CASSLVGRPTGELFF. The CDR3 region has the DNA TGTGCCAGCAGTTTAGTCGGGAGGCCCACCGGTGAGCTGTTTTTT.

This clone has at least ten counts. DNA for the CDR3: TGTGCCAGCAGGACCGGGACTAGCGTTCCCACCGGGGAGCTGTTTTTT. Its protein is CASRTGTSVPTGELFF. The gene calls are TRBV4-2 and TRBJ2-2; 10 bases align to TRBD2. The CDR3 runs to 16 residues. Germline V gives CDR1 LGHNA, CDR2 YNFKEQ. V dropped 6 bases and J dropped 4; count of bases not matched to a gene: 8.

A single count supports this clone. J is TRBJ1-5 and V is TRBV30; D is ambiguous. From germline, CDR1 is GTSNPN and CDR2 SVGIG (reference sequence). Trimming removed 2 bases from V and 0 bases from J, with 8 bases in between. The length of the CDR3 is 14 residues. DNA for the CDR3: TGTGCCTGGAGTATGTTCAGTAGCAATCAGCCCCAGCATTTT. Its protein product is CAWSMFSSNQPQHF.

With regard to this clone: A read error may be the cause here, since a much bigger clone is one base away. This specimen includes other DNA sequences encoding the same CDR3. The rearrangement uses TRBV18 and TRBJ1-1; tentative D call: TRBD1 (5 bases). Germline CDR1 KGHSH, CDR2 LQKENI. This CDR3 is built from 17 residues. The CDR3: CASSPPGRISGNTEAFF. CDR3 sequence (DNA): TGTGCCAGCTCGCCACCGGGACGTATTAGTGGGAACACTGAAGCTTTCTTT.

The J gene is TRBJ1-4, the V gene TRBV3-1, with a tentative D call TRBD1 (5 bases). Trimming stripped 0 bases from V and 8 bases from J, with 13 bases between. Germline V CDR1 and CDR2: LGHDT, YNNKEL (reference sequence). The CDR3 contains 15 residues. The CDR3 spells CASSQDRATEEKLFF. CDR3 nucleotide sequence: TGTGCCAGCAGCCAAGATCGGGCGACAGAGGAAAAACTGTTTTTT.

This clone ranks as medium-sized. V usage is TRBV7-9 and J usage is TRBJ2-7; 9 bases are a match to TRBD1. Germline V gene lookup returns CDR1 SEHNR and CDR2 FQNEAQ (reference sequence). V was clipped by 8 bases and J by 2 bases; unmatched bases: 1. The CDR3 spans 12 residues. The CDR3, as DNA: TGTGCCAGCGGGACAGGGACCTACGAGCAGTACTTC. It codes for CASGTGTYEQYF. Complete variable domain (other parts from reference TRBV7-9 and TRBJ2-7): DTGVSQNPRHKITKRGQNVTFRCDPISEHNRLYWYRQTLGQGPEFLTYFQNEAQLEKSRLLSDRFSAERPKGSFSTLEIQRTEQGDSAMYLCASGTGTYEQYFGPGTRLTVT.

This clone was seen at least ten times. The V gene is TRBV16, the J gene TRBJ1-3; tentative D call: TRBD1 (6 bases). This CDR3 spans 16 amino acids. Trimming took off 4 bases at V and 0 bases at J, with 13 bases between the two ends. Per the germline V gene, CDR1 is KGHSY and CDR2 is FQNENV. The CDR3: CASSPLGHYSGNTIYF. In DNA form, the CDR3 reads TGTGCCAGCAGCCCTTTGGGACACTACTCTGGAAACACCATATATTTT.